One sample yielded the 21 T cell receptor beta chains listed below, sequenced in a study of PD-L1 blockade in urothelial cancer. TCRdb keeps only in-frame clones here, not all; method: immunoSEQ multiplex PCR. Counted here are under 120,000 clones, around 82% occurring once; the ten biggest clones make up about 2.2%. The sequencing used PBMCs, collected around atezolizumab (anti-PD-L1) treatment. The receptor set was obtained from a man aged 50 to 60 with urothelial cancer.

This chain joins TRBV12-5 and TRBJ2-1; TRBD2 aligns across 9 bases. With 4 bases clipped from V and 6 bases from J, the junction kept 7 bases outside the gene matches. Per the germline V gene, CDR1 is LGHNT and CDR2 is FRNRAP. The CDR3 covers 15 residues. CDR3 sequence: CASGYVAGDRNEQFF. The DNA of the CDR3 is TGTGCTAGTGGTTACGTAGCGGGAGATCGCAATGAGCAGTTCTTC.

This rearrangement joins TRBV30 to TRBJ2-6; D may be TRBD1 (6 bases). Germline loops: CDR1 GTSNPN, CDR2 SVGIG (reference sequence). Trimming removed 5 bases at V and 1 base at J, with 9 bases between. The CDR3 extends over 14 amino acids. The CDR3 spells CAWGTGSGANVLTF. CDR3 nucleotide sequence: TGTGCCTGGGGAACAGGGTCTGGGGCCAACGTCCTGACTTTC.

This chain connects TRBV7-8 to TRBJ1-3; D is perhaps TRBD1 (5 bases). Germline CDR1 is SGHVS and CDR2 is FQNEAQ. V was shortened by 1 base and J by 0 bases, with 10 bases between the two germline ends. This CDR3 is 16 amino acids long. CDR3 in amino acids: CASSLDRTISGNTIYF. Written as DNA, the CDR3 is TGTGCCAGCAGCTTAGACAGGACAATCTCTGGAAACACCATATATTTT. The full variable domain, its missing parts supplied by reference TRBV7-8 and TRBJ1-3, is GAGVSQSPRYKVAKRGQDVALRCDPISGHVSLFWYQQALGQGPEFLTYFQNEAQLDKSGLPSDRFFAERPEGSVSTLKIQRTQQEDSAVYLCASSLDRTISGNTIYFGEGSWLTVV.

The CDR3 nucleotides are TGTGCCAGCAGTGCGGTTCCCAATGAAAAACTGTTTTTT. Encoded protein: CASSAVPNEKLFF. This sequence joins TRBV6-1 and TRBJ1-4, with unresolved D. V was clipped by 4 bases and J by 5 bases, with 8 bases between them. Germline CDR1 is MNHNS and CDR2 is SASEGT. This CDR3 has 13 amino acids.

This rearrangement joins TRBV2 to TRBJ1-2, with D possibly being TRBD1 (5 bases). The ends were cut back, 5 bases at V and 5 bases at J, with 9 bases in the middle. The CDR3 sequence is 12 residues long. The germline V gene encodes CDR1 SNHLY and CDR2 FYNNEI. For the CDR3, the DNA is TGTGCCAGCAGTCCAGGGAGGTATGGCTACACCTTC. This gives the protein CASSPGRYGYTF.

This chain connects TRBV19 to TRBJ1-5; weak D call: TRBD1 (6 bases). The V and J ends lost 6 bases and 1 base respectively, with 10 bases between them. Germline loops: CDR1 LNHDA, CDR2 SQIVND (reference sequence). The CDR3 covers 14 residues. The CDR3 sequence is CASSRQDSNQPQHF. The CDR3 nucleotides read TGTGCCAGTAGCCGACAGGACAGCAATCAGCCCCAGCATTTT.

This clone was seen just once. The chain uses TRBV19 and TRBJ2-1, with a tentative D call TRBD1 (6 bases). The CDR3 has 13 amino acids. The germline CDR1 and CDR2 sequences are LNHDA and SQIVND (reference sequence). Trimming stripped 6 bases from V and 4 bases from J, with 10 bases between. The CDR3 region has the DNA TGTGCCAGTAGGGGGACACATTACAATGAGCAGTTCTTC. It is translated as CASRGTHYNEQFF. Supplemented by reference TRBV19 and TRBJ2-1, the full variable domain reads DGGITQSPKYLFRKEGQNVTLSCEQNLNHDAMYWYRQDPGQGLRLIYYSQIVNDFQKGDIAEGYSVSREKKESFPLTVTSAQKNPTAFYLCASRGTHYNEQFFGPGTRLTVL.

The CDR3 loop reads CASSVLAGAYNEQFF. In DNA, the CDR3 is TGTGCCAGCAGCGTACTAGCGGGAGCTTACAATGAGCAGTTCTTC. The chain joins TRBV9 to TRBJ2-1; 10 bases align to TRBD2. The V gene end was trimmed by 1 base and the J gene end by 4 bases; junction bases not matched to a gene: 2. The V gene's germline CDR1 is SGDLS and CDR2 YYNGEE. The CDR3 extends over 15 amino acids.

CDR3 nucleotide sequence: TGTGCCAGCTCAGCAGGACAGGGGGCGATAGAGCAGTACTTC. It yields the protein CASSAGQGAIEQYF. V usage is TRBV18 and J usage is TRBJ2-7; TRBD1 agrees at 11 bases. This CDR3 has 14 amino acids. The J segment lost 7 bases and the V segment lost 5 bases, leaving 7 bases of the junction unmatched. Germline lookup yields CDR1 KGHSH and CDR2 LQKENI.

The chain uses TRBV9 and TRBJ2-7, with 9 bases that match TRBD1. Germline CDR1 reads SGDLS; CDR2 reads YYNGEE. CDR3 length: 14 residues. J lost 1 base, V lost 4 bases, and 3 bases had no gene match. The CDR3 loop is CASSMGQGSYEQYF. Written as DNA, the CDR3 is TGTGCCAGCAGCATGGGACAGGGTTCCTACGAGCAGTACTTC.

This clone occurred a few times. This chain connects TRBV6-5 to TRBJ1-1; possible D gene TRBD1, 6 bases. Germline values: CDR1 MNHEY, CDR2 SVGAGI. V was trimmed by 6 bases and J by 3 bases, leaving 17 bases between them. The CDR3 extends over 15 amino acids. CDR3 nucleotide sequence: TGTGCCAGCAGCCCCGATCTGGACAGCTACACTGAAGCTTTCTTT. Its translation: CASSPDLDSYTEAFF.

V usage is TRBV27 and J usage is TRBJ1-1, with TRBD1 matching over 8 bases. J was trimmed by 6 bases and V by 5 bases; bases with no gene match: 11. This CDR3 comprises 15 residues. The germline gives CDR1 MNHEY, CDR2 SMNVEV (reference sequence). This CDR3 reads CASSAWTGSGAEAFF. Here the CDR3 DNA reads TGTGCCAGCAGTGCTTGGACAGGGTCGGGCGCTGAAGCTTTCTTT.

The chain couples TRBV6-1 to TRBJ2-7, with D tentatively TRBD1 (6 bases). Germline CDR1 reads MNHNS; CDR2 reads SASEGT. Trimming left V 2 bases short and J 6 bases short, with 14 bases between. The CDR3 totals 14 residues. This CDR3 is CASSESRQAGEQYF. CDR3 DNA: TGTGCCAGCAGTGAATCTCGACAGGCTGGCGAGCAGTACTTC.

The V call is TRBV2, the J call TRBJ2-7, with D maybe TRBD2 (5 bases). Germline-derived CDR1 and CDR2 are SNHLY and FYNNEI. The V end was cut by 6 bases, the J end by 5 bases, with 14 bases between. This CDR3 comprises 13 residues. The CDR3 DNA reads TGTGCCAGCAGCGAAACTAGAATCGACGAGCAGTACTTC. Its protein is CASSETRIDEQYF. Based on the CDR3 plus reference TRBV2 and TRBJ2-7, the full variable domain is EPEVTQTPSHQVTQMGQEVILRCVPISNHLYFYWYRQILGQKVEFLVSFYNNEISEKSEIFDDQFSVERPDGSNFTLKIRSTKLEDSAMYFCASSETRIDEQYFGPGTRLTVT.

The chain joins TRBV2 to TRBJ1-6; 10 nucleotides align to TRBD1. The CDR3 loop spans 16 amino acids. The ends lost 6 bases at V and 5 bases at J; junction bases unmatched: 7. Germline CDR1 is SNHLY and CDR2 is FYNNEI. The CDR3 is CASSEGTGANNSPLHF. CDR3 DNA: TGTGCCAGCAGCGAGGGGACAGGGGCCAATAATTCACCCCTCCACTTT.

This chain joins TRBV7-2 and TRBJ2-1; D not resolved. CDR3 length equals 13 residues. V shed 5 bases and J shed 4 bases, with 9 bases lying between them. Germline assignment: CDR1 SGHTA and CDR2 FQGNSA. The chain's CDR3 is CASSVQKYNEQFF. Here the CDR3 DNA reads TGTGCCAGCAGCGTCCAGAAGTACAATGAGCAGTTCTTC.

This clone appeared a single time. The chain employs TRBV30 and TRBJ2-3; the D gene is possibly TRBD2 (5 bases). V lost 2 bases and J 6 bases, leaving 9 bases between the germline ends. CDR1 GTSNPN and CDR2 SVGIG come from the germline V gene (reference sequence). The length of the CDR3 is 12 residues. The CDR3 here is CAWSLRVDTQYF. CDR3 coding DNA: TGTGCCTGGAGTCTGAGGGTCGATACGCAGTATTTT.

This chain connects TRBV5-1 to TRBJ2-3, with no clear D. V was shortened by 4 bases and J by 7 bases, with 10 bases between the two germline ends. CDR1 and CDR2 from the germline V gene are SGHRS and YFSETQ. This CDR3 spans 12 amino acids. The CDR3 is CASSPAANTQYF. Here the CDR3 DNA reads TGCGCCAGCAGCCCGGCGGCCAATACGCAGTATTTT.

The rearrangement uses TRBV5-1 and TRBJ2-6; 9 positions agree with TRBD1. Germline V gene data show CDR1 as SGHRS and CDR2 as YFSETQ. CDR3 size: 18 residues. With V trimmed by 2 bases and J by 0 bases, 6 bases remained unmatched. The DNA of the CDR3 is TGCGCCAGCAGCTTCTACAGGGGGCAAAGCTCTGGGGCCAACGTCCTGACTTTC. Protein sequence: CASSFYRGQSSGANVLTF.

The chain is built from TRBV6-1 and TRBJ2-1, with D possibly being TRBD2 (6 bases). CDR1 is MNHNS, CDR2 SASEGT, per germline. This CDR3 contains 16 residues. Trimming left V 2 bases short and J 10 bases short, with 21 bases between. The CDR3 DNA sequence: TGTGCCAGCAGTGAACTAGCAGCGGGCGGGTTTCAAGAGCAGTTCTTC. Amino acids: CASSELAAGGFQEQFF.

The chain has TRBV19 and TRBJ1-5; the match to TRBD1 covers 7 bases. Germline V gene sequence: CDR1 LNHDA, CDR2 SQIVND (reference sequence). V lost 5 bases and J lost 4; bases outside the gene matches: 8. This CDR3 spans 15 amino acids. CDR3 nucleotide sequence: TGTGCCAGTAGTCATCCCAGGGGGTCGAATCAGCCCCAGCATTTT. The encoded protein is CASSHPRGSNQPQHF.